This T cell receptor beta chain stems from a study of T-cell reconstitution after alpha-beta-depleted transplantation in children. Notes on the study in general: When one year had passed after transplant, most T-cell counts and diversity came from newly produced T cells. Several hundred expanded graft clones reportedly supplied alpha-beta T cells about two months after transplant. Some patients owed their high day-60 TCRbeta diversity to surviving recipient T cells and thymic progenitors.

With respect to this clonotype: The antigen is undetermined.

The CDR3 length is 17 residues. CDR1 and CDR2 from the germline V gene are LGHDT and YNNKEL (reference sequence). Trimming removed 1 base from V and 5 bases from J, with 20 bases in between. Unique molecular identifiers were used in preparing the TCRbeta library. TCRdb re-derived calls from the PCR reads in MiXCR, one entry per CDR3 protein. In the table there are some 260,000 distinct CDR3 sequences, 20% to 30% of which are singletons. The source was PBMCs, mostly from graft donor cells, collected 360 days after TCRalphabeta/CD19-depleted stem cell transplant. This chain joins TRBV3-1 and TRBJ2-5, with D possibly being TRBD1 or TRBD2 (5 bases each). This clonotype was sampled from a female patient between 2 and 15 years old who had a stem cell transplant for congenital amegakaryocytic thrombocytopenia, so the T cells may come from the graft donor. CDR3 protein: CASSQGLWGRRNETQYF. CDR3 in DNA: TGTGCCAGCAGCCAAGGACTTTGGGGACGCCGAAATGAGACCCAGTACTTC.